Sequencing of this T cell receptor beta chain was carried out in a study of T-cell reconstitution after alpha-beta-depleted transplantation in children. This clonotype was found a few times. Trimming removed 0 bases from V and 4 bases from J, with 13 bases in between. The CDR3 contains 14 residues. CDR1 DFQATT and CDR2 SNEGSKA come from the germline V gene (reference sequence). Unique molecular identifiers tagged the TCRbeta library. TCRdb redid the calling of the PCR reads with MiXCR, one entry per CDR3 protein. The table has roughly 610,000 distinct CDR3 sequences, about 11% seen once. The source material was PBMCs from the stem cell graft donor, sampled from the stem cell graft. This clonotype originated in a human donor who donated a stem cell graft to a child with acute myeloid leukemia. The chain carries TRBV20-1 and TRBJ2-7; perhaps TRBD2 as D (6 bases). Here the CDR3 DNA reads TGCAGTGCTAGAGATGGGGACTGGCCTTACGAGCAGTACTTC. It is translated as CSARDGDWPYEQYF.